Detailed here is one T cell receptor (beta chain). The antigen is not known. Mismatch with germline at one junction end may stem from a read error. Some clones are missing from TCRdb's copy, which holds only in-frame ones; the method was immunoSEQ multiplex PCR. The sample includes approximately 89,000 clones, about 88% of them seen just once. This sample was included in a study of T cell responses to AZD1222 COVID-19 vaccine. Points from the study as a whole: Spike-specific TCR depth and breadth grew after two AZD1222 doses.

The CDR3 extends over 14 amino acids. Germline V lookup: CDR1 MNHEY, CDR2 SMNVEV (reference sequence). The sequence derives from an adult in good health. The specimen was peripheral blood, collected on day 0 of AZD1222 vaccination. V usage is TRBV27 and J usage is TRBJ2-1; 7 bases fit TRBD2. The DNA of the CDR3 is TGTACCAGCAGTTTATCGGCGGGGGTAGATGAGCAGTTCTTC. It codes for CTSSLSAGVDEQFF.